One sample yielded the 12 T cell receptor beta chains listed below, sequenced in a study of blood T cell repertoires in COVID-19. Some clones are missing from TCRdb's copy, which holds only in-frame ones; the method was immunoSEQ multiplex PCR. This sample has 200,000 to 250,000 clones, with around 87% found just once. Sequenced sample: peripheral blood. These receptors were taken from a woman in her 50s with COVID-19, enrolled during active disease.

This chain uses TRBV6-2 or TRBV6-3 with TRBJ2-7, with D maybe TRBD1 (5 bases). Trimming removed 3 bases at V and 4 bases at J, with 10 bases between. This CDR3 has 13 residues. Per germline, CDR1 MNHEY and CDR2 SVGEGT. The CDR3 bases are TGTGCCAGCAGTTATGGGGCAGATTACGAGCAGTACTTC. Translated, it gives CASSYGADYEQYF.

The chain couples TRBV13 to TRBJ2-7, with D perhaps matching TRBD1 (6 bases). V was pared by 5 bases and J by 2 bases, with 13 bases between. The CDR3 spans 14 residues. Per the germline V gene, CDR1 is PRHDT and CDR2 is FYEKMQ (reference sequence). In DNA, the CDR3 is TGTGCCAGCAGCCCCCGGGACATAACCTACGAGCAGTACTTC. Translated: CASSPRDITYEQYF.

This clone was detected only a few times. The chain links TRBV6-2 or TRBV6-3 to TRBJ1-5; 12 bases are shared with TRBD1. CDR3 size: 15 residues. J was trimmed by 10 bases and V by 4 bases; bases with no gene match: 8. The germline gives CDR1 MNHEY, CDR2 SVGEGT. CDR3 protein: CASSWGQGAPSPQHF. The DNA of the CDR3 is TGTGCCAGCAGTTGGGGACAGGGGGCACCATCACCCCAGCATTTT.

The J gene is TRBJ2-7, the V gene TRBV10-3; the D is unclear. This CDR3 contains 12 residues. Germline CDR1 is ENHRY and CDR2 is SYGVKD. Between the trimmed V and J ends, which lost 8 bases and 2 bases, there was a span of 10 bases. The CDR3 is CAISVVPYEQYF. The CDR3 DNA sequence: TGTGCCATCTCGGTAGTCCCCTACGAGCAGTACTTC.

The genes are TRBV10-2 and TRBJ2-7, with D perhaps TRBD1 (5 bases). CDR3 length: 16 residues. V lost 3 bases, J lost 2 bases, and 17 bases lay in between. Looked up from germline, CDR1 is WSHSY and CDR2 is SAAADI. CDR3 nucleotides: TGCGCCAGCAGTGATCCCACAGGTCCTTTCACCTACGAGCAGTACGTC. Its translation is CASSDPTGPFTYEQYV.

The chain joins TRBV4-3 to TRBJ2-7, with a weak D call TRBD2 (5 bases). CDR1 and CDR2 from the germline V gene are LGHNA and YSLEER. The CDR3 has 14 amino acids. V gave up 3 bases and J gave up 0 bases, with 9 bases separating them. CDR3 sequence: CASSQTGNSYEQYF. Written as DNA, the CDR3 is TGCGCCAGCAGCCAGACCGGGAACTCCTACGAGCAGTACTTC.

The chain employs TRBV29-1 and TRBJ2-3, with D tentatively TRBD1 (6 bases). CDR1 is SQVTM and CDR2 is ANQGSEA in the germline V gene. V was clipped by 8 bases and J by 6 bases, with 15 bases between them. This CDR3 region has 12 residues. CDR3 amino acids: CSSIQGWDTQYF. CDR3 nucleotides: TGCAGCTCCATACAGGGATGGGATACGCAGTATTTT.

The rearrangement links TRBV28 to TRBJ2-3; D might be TRBD2 (6 bases). This CDR3 has 17 residues. Germline assignment: CDR1 MDHEN and CDR2 SYDVKM. V was cut by 5 bases and J by 0 bases, with 18 bases left in between. CDR3: CASSSGSLNTSTDTQYF. CDR3 DNA: TGTGCCAGCAGTAGCGGGTCATTGAACACTAGCACAGATACGCAGTATTTT.

The chain carries TRBV23-1 and TRBJ2-7; D perhaps matches TRBD1 (5 bases). TRBV23-1 is noted as an ORF with a role that remains uncertain. The V and J ends lost 1 base and 3 bases respectively, with 10 bases between them. The CDR3 totals 14 residues. The CDR3 DNA is TGCGCCAGCAGTCAATACCCCAGGGACTACGAGCAGTACGTC. Its translation is CASSQYPRDYEQYV.

The chain links TRBV5-6 to TRBJ2-3; D is possibly TRBD1 (5 bases). Germline V gene lookup returns CDR1 SGHDT and CDR2 YYEEEE. V was trimmed by 0 bases and J by 0 bases, leaving 8 bases between them. This CDR3 has 15 amino acids. The CDR3 sequence: CASSLGQISTDTQYF. The CDR3 bases are TGTGCCAGCAGCTTGGGACAGATTAGCACAGATACGCAGTATTTT.

The rearrangement uses TRBV10-1 and TRBJ2-1; 10 nucleotides match TRBD2. Trimming cost V 2 bases and J 3 bases; bases outside gene matches: 1. The germline V gene encodes CDR1 WNHNN and CDR2 SYGVQD (reference sequence). This CDR3 comprises 15 residues. The CDR3 DNA reads as TGCGCCAGCAGTGAGGTAGCGGGGGGCTACAATGAGCAGTTCTTC. It specifies CASSEVAGGYNEQFF.

V and J are TRBV24-1 and TRBJ2-3; D not certain. CDR1 and CDR2 from the germline V gene are KGHDR and SFDVKD. The V and J ends lost 2 bases and 5 bases respectively, with 4 bases between them. The CDR3 runs to 12 residues. The CDR3, as DNA: TGTGCCACCAGTGATTCGGTAGATACGCAGTATTTT. This encodes CATSDSVDTQYF.